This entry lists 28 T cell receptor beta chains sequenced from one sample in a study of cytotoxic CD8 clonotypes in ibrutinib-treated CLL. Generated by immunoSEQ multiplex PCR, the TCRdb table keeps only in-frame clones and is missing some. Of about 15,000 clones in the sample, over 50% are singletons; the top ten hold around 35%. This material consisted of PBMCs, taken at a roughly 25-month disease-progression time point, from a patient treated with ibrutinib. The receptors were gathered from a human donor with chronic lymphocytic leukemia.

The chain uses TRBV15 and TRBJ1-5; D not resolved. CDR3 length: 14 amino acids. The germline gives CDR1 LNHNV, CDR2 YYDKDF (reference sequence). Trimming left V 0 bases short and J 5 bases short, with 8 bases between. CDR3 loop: CATSRDLGYQPQHF. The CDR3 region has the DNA TGTGCCACCAGCAGAGATTTAGGGTATCAGCCCCAGCATTTT.

CDR3 sequence (DNA): TGTGCCAGCAGCGTAGGGTCCGGGCACGAGCAGTACTTC. It encodes CASSVGSGHEQYF. The V gene is TRBV9, the J gene TRBJ2-7, with D hard to call. The CDR3 is made up of 13 amino acids. With 0 bases removed from V and 5 bases from J, the gap between germline ends came to 9 bases. Per the germline V gene, CDR1 is SGDLS and CDR2 is YYNGEE. The entire variable domain, with the rest obtained from reference TRBV9 and TRBJ2-7, is as follows: DSGVTQTPKHLITATGQRVTLRCSPRSGDLSVYWYQQSLDQGLQFLIQYYNGEERAKGNILERFSAQQFPDLHSELNLSSLELGDSALYFCASSVGSGHEQYFGPGTRLTVT.

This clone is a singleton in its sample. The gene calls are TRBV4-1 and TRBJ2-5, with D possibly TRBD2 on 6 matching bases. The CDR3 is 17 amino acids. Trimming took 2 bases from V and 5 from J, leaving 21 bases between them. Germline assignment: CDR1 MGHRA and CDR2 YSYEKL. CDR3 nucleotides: TGCGCCAGCAGCCAAAAGGAGTCTCAGGGAGGCGGCGAGACCCAGTACTTC. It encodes CASSQKESQGGGETQYF.

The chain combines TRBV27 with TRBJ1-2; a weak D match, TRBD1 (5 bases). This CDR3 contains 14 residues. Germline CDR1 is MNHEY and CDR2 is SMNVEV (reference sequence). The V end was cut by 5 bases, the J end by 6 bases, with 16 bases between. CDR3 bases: TGTGCCAGCAGTCCGGGACCTCAGACCCATGGCTACACCTTC. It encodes CASSPGPQTHGYTF.

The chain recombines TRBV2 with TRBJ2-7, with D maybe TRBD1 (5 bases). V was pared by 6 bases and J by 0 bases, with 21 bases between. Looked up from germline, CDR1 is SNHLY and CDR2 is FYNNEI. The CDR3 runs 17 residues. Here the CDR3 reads CASSDPRTGLTSYEQYF. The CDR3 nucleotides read TGTGCCAGCAGCGACCCCCGCACAGGTCTTACCTCCTACGAGCAGTACTTC. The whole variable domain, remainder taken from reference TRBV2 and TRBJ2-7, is EPEVTQTPSHQVTQMGQEVILRCVPISNHLYFYWYRQILGQKVEFLVSFYNNEISEKSEIFDDQFSVERPDGSNFTLKIRSTKLEDSAMYFCASSDPRTGLTSYEQYFGPGTRLTVT.

Written as DNA, the CDR3 is TGTGCCAGCAAGGACAGCCACCAAGAGACCCAGTACTTC. Translation gives CASKDSHQETQYF. This chain uses TRBV27 with TRBJ2-5; D perhaps matches TRBD1 (6 bases). Trimming took off 7 bases at V and 0 bases at J, with 9 bases between the two ends. The CDR3 is 13 residues long. Per germline, CDR1 MNHEY and CDR2 SMNVEV (reference sequence).

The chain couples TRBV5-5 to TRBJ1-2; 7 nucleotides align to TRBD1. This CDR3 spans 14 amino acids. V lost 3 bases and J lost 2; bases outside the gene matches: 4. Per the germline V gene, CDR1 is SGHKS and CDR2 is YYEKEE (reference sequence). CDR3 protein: CASSWTTGNYGYTF. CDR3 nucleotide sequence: TGTGCCAGCAGCTGGACGACAGGGAACTATGGCTACACCTTC.

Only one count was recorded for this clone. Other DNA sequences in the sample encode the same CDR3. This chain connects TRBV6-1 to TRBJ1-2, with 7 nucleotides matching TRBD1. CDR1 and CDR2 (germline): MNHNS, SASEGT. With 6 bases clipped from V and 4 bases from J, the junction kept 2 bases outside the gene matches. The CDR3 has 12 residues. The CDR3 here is CASRDRPYGYTF. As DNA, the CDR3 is TGTGCCAGCAGGGACAGGCCCTATGGCTACACCTTC.

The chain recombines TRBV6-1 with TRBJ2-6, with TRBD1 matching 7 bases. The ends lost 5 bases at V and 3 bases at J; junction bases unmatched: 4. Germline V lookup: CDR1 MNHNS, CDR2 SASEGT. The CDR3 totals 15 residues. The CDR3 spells CASSKTGVGANVLTF. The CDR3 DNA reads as TGTGCCAGCAGTAAAACAGGGGTTGGGGCCAACGTCCTGACTTTC.

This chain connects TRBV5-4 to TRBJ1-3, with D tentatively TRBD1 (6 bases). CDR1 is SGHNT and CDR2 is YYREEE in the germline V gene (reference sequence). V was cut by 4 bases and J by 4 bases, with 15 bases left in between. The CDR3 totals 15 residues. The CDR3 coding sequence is TGTGCCAGCAGCCCCACGAGGGGGGGCGGAAACACCATATATTTT. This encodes CASSPTRGGGNTIYF.

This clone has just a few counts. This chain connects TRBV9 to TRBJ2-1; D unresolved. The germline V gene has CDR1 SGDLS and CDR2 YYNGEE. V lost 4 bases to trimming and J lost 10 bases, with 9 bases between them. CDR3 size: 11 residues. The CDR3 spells CASSPGPEQFF. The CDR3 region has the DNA TGTGCCAGCAGCCCGGGTCCGGAGCAGTTCTTC.

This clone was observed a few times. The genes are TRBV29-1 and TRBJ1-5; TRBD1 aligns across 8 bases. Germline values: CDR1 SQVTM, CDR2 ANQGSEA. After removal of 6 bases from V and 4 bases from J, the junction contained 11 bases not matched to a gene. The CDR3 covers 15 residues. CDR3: CSVALGTGYNQPQHF. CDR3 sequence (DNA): TGCAGCGTCGCTCTCGGGACAGGATATAATCAGCCCCAGCATTTT. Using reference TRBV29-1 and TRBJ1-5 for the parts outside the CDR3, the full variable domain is SAVISQKPSRDICQRGTSLTIQCQVDSQVTMMFWYRQQPGQSLTLIATANQGSEATYESGFVIDKFPISRPNLTFSTLTVSNMSPEDSSIYLCSVALGTGYNQPQHFGDGTRLSIL.

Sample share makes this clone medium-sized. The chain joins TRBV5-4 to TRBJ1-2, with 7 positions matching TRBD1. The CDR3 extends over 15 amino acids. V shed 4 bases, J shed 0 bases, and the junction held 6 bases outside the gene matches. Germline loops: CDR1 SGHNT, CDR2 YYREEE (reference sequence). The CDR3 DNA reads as TGTGCCAGCAGCCGGGTAGGGACAGCTAACTATGGCTACACCTTC. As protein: CASSRVGTANYGYTF.

The CDR3 reads CSVEDGIDTEAFF. CDR3 nucleotide sequence: TGCAGCGTTGAAGACGGTATAGACACTGAAGCTTTCTTT. V is TRBV29-1 and J is TRBJ1-1; D is uncertain. This CDR3 spans 13 amino acids. The V gene's germline CDR1 is SQVTM and CDR2 ANQGSEA. Trimming took off 0 bases at V and 3 bases at J, with 8 bases between the two ends.

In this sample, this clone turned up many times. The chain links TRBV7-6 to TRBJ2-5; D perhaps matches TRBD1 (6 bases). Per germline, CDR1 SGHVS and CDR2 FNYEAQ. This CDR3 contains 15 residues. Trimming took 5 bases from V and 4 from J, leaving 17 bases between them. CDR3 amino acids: CASSRIQGPVETQYF. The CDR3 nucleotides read TGTGCCAGCAGCCGCATCCAGGGGCCGGTAGAGACCCAGTACTTC. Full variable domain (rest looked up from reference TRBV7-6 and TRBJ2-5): GAGVSQSPRYKVTKRGQDVALRCDPISGHVSLYWYRQALGQGPEFLTYFNYEAQQDKSGLPNDRFSAERPEGSISTLTIQRTEQRDSAMYRCASSRIQGPVETQYFGPGTRLLVL.

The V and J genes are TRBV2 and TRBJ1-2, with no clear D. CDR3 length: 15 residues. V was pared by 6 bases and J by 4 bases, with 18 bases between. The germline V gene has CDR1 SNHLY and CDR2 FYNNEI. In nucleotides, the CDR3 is TGTGCCAGCAGGCAGGCCGGGGTCACAACCTATGGCTACACCTTC. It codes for CASRQAGVTTYGYTF.

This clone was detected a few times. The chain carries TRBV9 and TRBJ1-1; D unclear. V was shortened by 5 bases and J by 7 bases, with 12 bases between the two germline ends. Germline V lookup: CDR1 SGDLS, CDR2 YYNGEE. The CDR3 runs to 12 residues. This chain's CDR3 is CASSPRVDEAFF. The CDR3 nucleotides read TGTGCCAGCAGTCCCCGGGTTGATGAAGCTTTCTTT.

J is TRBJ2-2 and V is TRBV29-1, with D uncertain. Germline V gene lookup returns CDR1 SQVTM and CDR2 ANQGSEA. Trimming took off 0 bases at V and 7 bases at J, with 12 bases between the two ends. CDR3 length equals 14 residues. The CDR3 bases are TGCAGCGTTGAAGATTCACTTTACGTCGGGGAGCTGTTTTTT. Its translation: CSVEDSLYVGELFF.

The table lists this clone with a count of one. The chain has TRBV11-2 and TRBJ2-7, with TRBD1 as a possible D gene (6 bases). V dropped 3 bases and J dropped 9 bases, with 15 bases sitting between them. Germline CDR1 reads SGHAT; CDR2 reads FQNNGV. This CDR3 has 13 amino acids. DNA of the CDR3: TGTGCCAGCAGCTTCGGGGACAATCTATTGCAGTACTTC. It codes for CASSFGDNLLQYF.

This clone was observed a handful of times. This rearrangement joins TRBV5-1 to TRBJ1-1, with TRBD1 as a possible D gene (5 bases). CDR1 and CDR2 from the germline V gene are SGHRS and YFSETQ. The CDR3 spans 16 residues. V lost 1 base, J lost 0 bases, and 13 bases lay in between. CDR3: CASSLNGQGVNTEAFF. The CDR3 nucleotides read TGCGCCAGCAGCTTGAATGGGCAGGGAGTGAACACTGAAGCTTTCTTT.

CDR3 loop: CSVEELAHTEAFF. In DNA, the CDR3 is TGCAGCGTTGAAGAGCTCGCTCACACTGAAGCTTTCTTT. The V and J genes are TRBV29-1 and TRBJ1-1; D unresolved. V lost 0 bases, J lost 3 bases, and 8 bases lay in between. Germline CDR1 and CDR2: SQVTM and ANQGSEA. The CDR3 is 13 residues long.

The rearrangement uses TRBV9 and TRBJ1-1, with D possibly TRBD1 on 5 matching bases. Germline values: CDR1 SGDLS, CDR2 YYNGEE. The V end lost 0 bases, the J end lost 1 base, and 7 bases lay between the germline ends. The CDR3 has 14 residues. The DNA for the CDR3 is TGTGCCAGCAGCGTAGATGGGGCGAACACTGAAGCTTTCTTT. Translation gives CASSVDGANTEAFF.

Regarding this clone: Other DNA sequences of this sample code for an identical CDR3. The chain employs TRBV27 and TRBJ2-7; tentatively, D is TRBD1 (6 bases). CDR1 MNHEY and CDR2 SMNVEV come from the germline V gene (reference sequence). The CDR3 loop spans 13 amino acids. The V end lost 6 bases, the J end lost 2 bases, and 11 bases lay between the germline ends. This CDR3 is CASSLPGAYEQYF. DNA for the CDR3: TGTGCCAGCAGCCTCCCAGGGGCCTACGAGCAGTACTTC.

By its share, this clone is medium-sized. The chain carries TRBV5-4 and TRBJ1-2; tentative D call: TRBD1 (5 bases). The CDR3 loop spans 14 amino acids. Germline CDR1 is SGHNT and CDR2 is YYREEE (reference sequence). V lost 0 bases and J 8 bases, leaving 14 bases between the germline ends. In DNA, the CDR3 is TGTGCCAGCAGCTTGGCCGGGGCAGGCAGGGGCTACACCTTC. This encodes CASSLAGAGRGYTF.

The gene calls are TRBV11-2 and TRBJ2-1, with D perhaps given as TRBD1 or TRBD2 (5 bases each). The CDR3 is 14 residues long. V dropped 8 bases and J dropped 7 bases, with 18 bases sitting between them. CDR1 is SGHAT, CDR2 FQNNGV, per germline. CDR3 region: CASGLGVTLNEQFF. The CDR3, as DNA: TGTGCCAGCGGATTGGGGGTTACCCTTAATGAGCAGTTCTTC.

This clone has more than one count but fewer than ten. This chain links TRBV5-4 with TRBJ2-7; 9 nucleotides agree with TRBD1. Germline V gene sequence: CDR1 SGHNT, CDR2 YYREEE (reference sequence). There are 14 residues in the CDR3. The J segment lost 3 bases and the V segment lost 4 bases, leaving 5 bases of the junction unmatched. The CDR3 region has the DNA TGTGCCAGCAGCCTGACAGGGGGTCTCTACGAGCAGTACTTC. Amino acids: CASSLTGGLYEQYF.

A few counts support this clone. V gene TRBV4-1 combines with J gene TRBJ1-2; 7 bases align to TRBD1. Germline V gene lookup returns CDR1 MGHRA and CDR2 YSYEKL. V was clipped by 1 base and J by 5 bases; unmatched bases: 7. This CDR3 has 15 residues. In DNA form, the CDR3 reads TGCGCCAGCAGCCAAGTACAACAGGGGACATATGGCTACACCTTC. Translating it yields CASSQVQQGTYGYTF.

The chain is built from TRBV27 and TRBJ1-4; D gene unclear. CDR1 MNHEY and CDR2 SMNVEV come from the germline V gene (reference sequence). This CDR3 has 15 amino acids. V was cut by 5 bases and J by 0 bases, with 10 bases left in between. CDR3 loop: CASSRLFATNEKLFF. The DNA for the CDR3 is TGTGCCAGCAGTAGGTTGTTTGCAACTAATGAAAAACTGTTTTTT.